The 17 T cell receptor beta chains presented below share a single source sample, sequenced in a study of T cells after yellow fever vaccination. TCRdb reprocessed the 5' RACE reads via MiXCR and lists one record per CDR3 protein. Of roughly 240,000 distinct CDR3 sequences listed, roughly 6.2% are singletons. The starting material was CD4+ T cells sorted from PBMCs, obtained on the day of the yellow fever booster vaccination. These receptors came from a young man who received the YFV17D yellow fever vaccine.

V and J are TRBV7-9 and TRBJ2-6; D remains ambiguous. Deletions cut 1 base from V and 0 bases from J, with 7 bases between. The CDR3 totals 16 residues. Per germline, CDR1 SEHNR and CDR2 FQNEAQ (reference sequence). CDR3 loop: CASSLVRNSGANVLTF. DNA of the CDR3: TGTGCCAGCAGCTTAGTTCGTAACTCTGGGGCCAACGTCCTGACTTTC.

This clonotype was seen only a few times. This chain uses TRBV7-8 with TRBJ2-1; 7 nucleotides line up with TRBD2. Germline lookup yields CDR1 SGHVS and CDR2 FQNEAQ. V was clipped by 0 bases and J by 2 bases; unmatched bases: 7. This CDR3 spans 17 amino acids. The CDR3 region has the DNA TGTGCCAGCAGCTTAGCAGGGGCTAGCGGAACCTACAATGAGCAGTTCTTC. Translation gives CASSLAGASGTYNEQFF.

J is TRBJ2-7 and V is TRBV5-6; weak D call: TRBD1 (5 bases). Trimming shortened V by 4 bases and J by 4 bases, and 12 bases separated the two germline ends. The CDR3 has 13 residues. CDR1 is SGHDT, CDR2 YYEEEE, per germline. The CDR3 DNA follows: TGTGCCAGCAGCCAGGGTGTTGGTTACGAGCAGTACTTC. It translates to CASSQGVGYEQYF. Looking up the rest from reference TRBV5-6 and TRBJ2-7 gives the full variable domain: DAGVTQSPTHLIKTRGQQVTLRCSPKSGHDTVSWYQQALGQGPQFIFQYYEEEERQRGNFPDRFSGHQFPNYSSELNVNALLLGDSALYLCASSQGVGYEQYFGPGTRLTVT.

This clonotype was recorded a few times. J is TRBJ2-1 and V is TRBV6-2 or TRBV6-3; 8 positions match TRBD1. V lost 6 bases, J lost 10 bases, and 2 bases stayed unmatched. This CDR3 is built from 11 residues. Germline CDR1 MNHEY, CDR2 SVGEGT. CDR3 nucleotide sequence: TGTGCCAGCAGCCGGACAGGGGAGCAGTTCTTC. Its translation is CASSRTGEQFF.

This chain links TRBV27 with TRBJ2-7; TRBD2 matches 15 bases. CDR1 and CDR2 from the germline V gene are MNHEY and SMNVEV (reference sequence). With V trimmed by 2 bases and J by 7 bases, 6 bases remained unmatched. CDR3 length: 16 residues. The CDR3 loop is CASSLSWTSGREEQYF. CDR3 nucleotide sequence: TGTGCCAGCAGTTTAAGTTGGACTAGCGGGAGGGAAGAGCAGTACTTC.

This clonotype has at least ten counts. One junction end does not reproduce the germline sequence, and a read error may be involved. This chain uses TRBV20-1 with TRBJ1-4; TRBD1 agrees at 10 bases. Germline loops: CDR1 DFQATT, CDR2 SNEGSKA (reference sequence). The CDR3 spans 14 residues. This CDR3 reads CSAGRQGANEKLFF. As DNA, the CDR3 is TGCAGTGCTGGGAGACAGGGGGCTAACGAAAAACTGTTTTTT.

This clonotype appeared many times. The chain employs TRBV10-3 and TRBJ2-2; 11 positions agree with TRBD2. Per germline, CDR1 ENHRY and CDR2 SYGVKD. This CDR3 comprises 15 residues. Trimming at V came to 3 bases and at J to 6 bases, leaving 3 bases not matched to a gene. The DNA of the CDR3 is TGTGCCATCAGTGATAGCGGGAGGGCCTCCGGGGAGCTGTTTTTT. Translation: CAISDSGRASGELFF.

This clonotype was detected a few times. The CDR3 DNA reads TGTGCCAGCAGGGTCCGGGGCGCAACTAATGAAAAACTGTTTTTT. It yields the protein CASRVRGATNEKLFF. The chain employs TRBV12-3 or TRBV12-4 and TRBJ1-4; the D gene is possibly TRBD1 (5 bases). V was clipped by 6 bases and J by 0 bases, with 11 bases between them. The length of the CDR3 is 15 residues.

This clonotype came up many times. CDR3 sequence reads: CASSSPTPAEGSRETQYF. For the CDR3, the DNA is TGTGCCAGCAGTTCACCTACTCCCGCGGAGGGGTCGCGAGAGACCCAGTACTTC. The V and J genes are TRBV28 and TRBJ2-5; possible D gene TRBD2, 6 bases. The CDR3 length is 18 residues. The germline V gene has CDR1 MDHEN and CDR2 SYDVKM. Deletions cut 4 bases from V and 4 bases from J, with 25 bases between. Using reference TRBV28 and TRBJ2-5 for the parts outside the CDR3, the full variable domain is DVKVTQSSRYLVKRTGEKVFLECVQDMDHENMFWYRQDPGLGLRLIYFSYDVKMKEKGDIPEGYSVSREKKERFSLILESASTNQTSMYLCASSSPTPAEGSRETQYFGPGTRLLVL.

This clonotype occurred a few times. CDR3 sequence: CASSESGQPQHF. The CDR3 DNA sequence: TGTGCCAGCAGTGAATCCGGTCAGCCCCAGCATTTT. V usage is TRBV25-1 and J usage is TRBJ1-5; D not resolved. This CDR3 has 12 residues. The germline V gene encodes CDR1 MGHDK and CDR2 SYGVNS. The V and J ends lost 1 base and 6 bases respectively, with 4 bases between them.

This clonotype was found a few times. The J gene is TRBJ2-2, the V gene TRBV5-1, with D perhaps matching TRBD2 (5 bases). Between the trimmed V and J ends, which lost 4 bases and 6 bases, there was a span of 13 bases. Germline V gene lookup returns CDR1 SGHRS and CDR2 YFSETQ. There are 14 residues in the CDR3. This CDR3 is CASSPGGSAGELFF. DNA for the CDR3: TGCGCCAGCAGCCCTGGTGGGAGCGCCGGGGAGCTGTTTTTT.

Only a few counts were recorded for this clonotype. The junction and the germline gene differ at one end; a read error may be behind it. The chain combines TRBV11-1 with TRBJ2-7; 11 nucleotides align to TRBD2. CDR1 is SGHAT, CDR2 FQDESV, per germline (reference sequence). The CDR3 length is 13 residues. The CDR3 sequence: CGSQGLADYEQYF. The CDR3 DNA is TGTGGCAGCCAGGGACTAGCGGATTACGAGCAGTACTTC.

On this clonotype itself: One end of the junction does not line up with germline, which may come from a read error. This CDR3 is CTTSAFSEQFF. The CDR3 bases are TGTACCACCAGTGCGTTCTCTGAGCAGTTCTTC. The rearrangement joins TRBV24-1 to TRBJ2-1; D gene unclear. This CDR3 is 11 amino acids long. CDR1 is KGHDR, CDR2 SFDVKD, per germline.

The chain joins TRBV6-5 to TRBJ1-4, with D possibly being TRBD1 (5 bases). The CDR3 runs to 15 residues. CDR1 is MNHEY and CDR2 is SVGAGI in the germline V gene. V was clipped by 4 bases and J by 7 bases, with 16 bases between them. The CDR3 nucleotides are TGTGCCAGCAGTTGGCAAGGGGTGGAGGGTGAAAAACTGTTTTTT. It specifies CASSWQGVEGEKLFF.

This clonotype was seen only a few times. The rearrangement links TRBV4-3 to TRBJ1-1, with D perhaps matching TRBD1 (5 bases). CDR1 and CDR2 (germline): LGHNA, YSLEER. This CDR3 spans 13 amino acids. Trimming left V 3 bases short and J 3 bases short, with 8 bases between. The DNA for the CDR3 is TGCGCCAGCAGCCACCAGGGTGACACTGAAGCTTTCTTT. It codes for CASSHQGDTEAFF.

On this clonotype: At one end, the junction sequence differs from germline, possibly due to a read error. This rearrangement joins TRBV20-1 to TRBJ2-1, with TRBD2 matching 13 bases. CDR3 length equals 16 residues. Germline V gene lookup returns CDR1 DFQATT and CDR2 SNEGSKA (reference sequence). CDR3 region: CSDRDPLAGGGNEQFF. In DNA, the CDR3 is TGCAGTGATAGAGACCCACTAGCGGGGGGGGGCAATGAGCAGTTCTTC.

The chain links TRBV19 to TRBJ1-5; maybe TRBD1 (6 bases). The V end lost 3 bases, the J end lost 2 bases, and 11 bases lay between the germline ends. In germline, CDR1 is LNHDA, CDR2 SQIVND (reference sequence). CDR3 length equals 15 residues. CDR3 sequence reads: CASSILGAGNQPQHF. The CDR3 region has the DNA TGTGCCAGTAGTATCTTGGGGGCGGGCAATCAGCCCCAGCATTTT.